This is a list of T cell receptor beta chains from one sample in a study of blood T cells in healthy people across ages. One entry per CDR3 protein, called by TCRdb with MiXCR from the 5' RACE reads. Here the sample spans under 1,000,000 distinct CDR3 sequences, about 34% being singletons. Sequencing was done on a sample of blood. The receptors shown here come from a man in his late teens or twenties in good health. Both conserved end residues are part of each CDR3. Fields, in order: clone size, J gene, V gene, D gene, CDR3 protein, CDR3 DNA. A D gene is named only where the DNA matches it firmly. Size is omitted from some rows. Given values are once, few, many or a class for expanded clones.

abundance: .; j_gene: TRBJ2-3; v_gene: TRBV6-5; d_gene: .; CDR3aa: CASSYFQGGGTQYF; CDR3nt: TGTGCCAGCAGTTACTTTCAGGGTGGGGGTACGCAGTATTTT
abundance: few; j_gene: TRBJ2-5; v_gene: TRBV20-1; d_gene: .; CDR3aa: CSARDQEVVGETQYF; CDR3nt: TGCAGTGCTAGAGATCAGGAGGTGGTCGGGGAGACCCAGTACTTC
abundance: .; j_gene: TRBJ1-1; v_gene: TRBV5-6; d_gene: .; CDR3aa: CASSPTWGGTEAFF; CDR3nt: TGTGCCAGCAGCCCTACCTGGGGGGGGACTGAAGCTTTCTTT
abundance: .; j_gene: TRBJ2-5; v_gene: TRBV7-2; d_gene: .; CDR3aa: CASSPQSGWGQETQYF; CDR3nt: TGTGCCAGCAGCCCCCAATCCGGGTGGGGCCAAGAGACCCAGTACTTC
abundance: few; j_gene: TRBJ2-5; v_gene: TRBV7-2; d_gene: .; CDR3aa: CASSLVGRGGETQYF; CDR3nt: TGTGCCAGCAGCTTAGTTGGCAGGGGGGGAGAGACCCAGTACTTC
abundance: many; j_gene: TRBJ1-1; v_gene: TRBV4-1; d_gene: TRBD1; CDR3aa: CASSQADRLSTEAFF; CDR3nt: TGCGCCAGCAGCCAGGCGGACAGGTTGAGCACTGAAGCTTTCTTT
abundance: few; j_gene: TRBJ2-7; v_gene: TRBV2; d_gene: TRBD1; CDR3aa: CASSADRGQYF; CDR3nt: TGTGCCAGCAGCGCCGACAGGGGGCAGTACTTC
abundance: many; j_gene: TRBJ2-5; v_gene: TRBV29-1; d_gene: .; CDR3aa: CSVEGVGQGQEETQYF; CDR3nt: TGCAGCGTTGAAGGGGTAGGGCAGGGACAAGAAGAGACCCAGTACTTC
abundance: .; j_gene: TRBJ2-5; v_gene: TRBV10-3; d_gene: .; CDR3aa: CAISGMDTVTQETQYF; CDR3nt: TGTGCCATCAGCGGGATGGACACAGTAACCCAAGAGACCCAGTACTTC
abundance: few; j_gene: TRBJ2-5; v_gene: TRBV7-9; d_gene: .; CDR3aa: CASSLDRRRARETQYF; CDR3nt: TGTGCCAGCAGCTTAGATCGGCGTCGCGCACGAGAGACCCAGTACTTC